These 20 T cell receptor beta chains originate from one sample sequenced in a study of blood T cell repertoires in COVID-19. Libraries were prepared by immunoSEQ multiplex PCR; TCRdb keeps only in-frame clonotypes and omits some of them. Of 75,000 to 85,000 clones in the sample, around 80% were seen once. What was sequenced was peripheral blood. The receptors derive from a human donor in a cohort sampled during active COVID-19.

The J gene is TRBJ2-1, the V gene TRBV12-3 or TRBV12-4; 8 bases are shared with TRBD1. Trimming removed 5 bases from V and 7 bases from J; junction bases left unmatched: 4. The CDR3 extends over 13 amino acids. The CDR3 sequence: CASSTDRVNEQFF. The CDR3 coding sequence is TGTGCCAGCAGTACGGACAGGGTTAATGAGCAGTTCTTC.

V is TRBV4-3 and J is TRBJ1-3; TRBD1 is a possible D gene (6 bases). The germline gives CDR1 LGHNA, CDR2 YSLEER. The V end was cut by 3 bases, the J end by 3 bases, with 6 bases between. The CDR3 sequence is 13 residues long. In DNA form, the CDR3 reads TGCGCCAGCAGCCAGGACAGTGGAAACACCATATATTTT. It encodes CASSQDSGNTIYF.

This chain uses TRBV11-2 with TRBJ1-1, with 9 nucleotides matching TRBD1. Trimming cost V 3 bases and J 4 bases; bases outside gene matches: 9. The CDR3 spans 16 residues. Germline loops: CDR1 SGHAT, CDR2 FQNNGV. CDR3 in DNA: TGTGCCAGCAGCTTCTGGGACAGGGCGGACTCCACTGAAGCTTTCTTT. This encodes CASSFWDRADSTEAFF.

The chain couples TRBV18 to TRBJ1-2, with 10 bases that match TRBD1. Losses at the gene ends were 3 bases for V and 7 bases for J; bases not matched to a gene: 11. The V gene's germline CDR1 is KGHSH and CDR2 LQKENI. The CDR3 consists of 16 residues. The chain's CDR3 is CASSPDARDRGSGYTF. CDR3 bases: TGTGCCAGCTCACCCGACGCCCGGGACAGGGGATCTGGCTACACCTTC.

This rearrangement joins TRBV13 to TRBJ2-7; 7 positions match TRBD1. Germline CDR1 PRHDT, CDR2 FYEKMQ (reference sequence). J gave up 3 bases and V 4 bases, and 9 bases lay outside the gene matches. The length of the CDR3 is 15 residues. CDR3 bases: TGTGCCAGCAGCTACAGGACAGGCCCCCGCTACGAGCAGTACTTC. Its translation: CASSYRTGPRYEQYF.

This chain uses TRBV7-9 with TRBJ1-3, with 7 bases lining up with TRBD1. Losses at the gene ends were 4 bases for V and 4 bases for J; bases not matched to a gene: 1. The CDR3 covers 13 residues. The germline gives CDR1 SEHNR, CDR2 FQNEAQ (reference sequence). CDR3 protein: CASSWGQGNTIYF. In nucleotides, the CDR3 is TGTGCCAGCAGCTGGGGACAGGGAAACACCATATATTTT.

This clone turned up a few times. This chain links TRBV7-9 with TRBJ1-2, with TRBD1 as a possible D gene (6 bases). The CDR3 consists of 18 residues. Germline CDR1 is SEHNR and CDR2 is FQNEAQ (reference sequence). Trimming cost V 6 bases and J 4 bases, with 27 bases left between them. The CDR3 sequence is CASRHSTGKGKNFYGYTF. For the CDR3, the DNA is TGTGCCAGCAGACATTCAACAGGGAAGGGAAAGAATTTCTATGGCTACACCTTC. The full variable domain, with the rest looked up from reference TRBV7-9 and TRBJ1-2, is DTGVSQNPRHKITKRGQNVTFRCDPISEHNRLYWYRQTLGQGPEFLTYFQNEAQLEKSRLLSDRFSAERPKGSFSTLEIQRTEQGDSAMYLCASRHSTGKGKNFYGYTFGSGTRLTVV.

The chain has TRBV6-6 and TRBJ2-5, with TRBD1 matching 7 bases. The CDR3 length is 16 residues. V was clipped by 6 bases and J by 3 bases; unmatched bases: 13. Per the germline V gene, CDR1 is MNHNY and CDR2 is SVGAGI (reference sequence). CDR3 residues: CASSKEKGGPKETQYF. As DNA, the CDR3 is TGTGCCAGCAGCAAAGAGAAAGGGGGCCCGAAAGAGACCCAGTACTTC.

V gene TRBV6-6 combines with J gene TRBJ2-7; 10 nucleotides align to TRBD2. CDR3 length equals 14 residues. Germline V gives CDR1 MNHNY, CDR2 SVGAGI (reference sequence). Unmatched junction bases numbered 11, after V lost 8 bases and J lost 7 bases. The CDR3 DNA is TGTGCCAGCGGACAGCGGGGGGGGACGGGAGAGCAGTACTTC. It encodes CASGQRGGTGEQYF.

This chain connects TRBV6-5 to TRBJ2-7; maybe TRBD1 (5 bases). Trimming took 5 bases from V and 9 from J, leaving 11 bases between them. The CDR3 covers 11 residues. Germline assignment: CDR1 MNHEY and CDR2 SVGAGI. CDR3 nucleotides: TGTGCCAGCAGTCTACGAGACAGGCAGTACTTC. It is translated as CASSLRDRQYF.

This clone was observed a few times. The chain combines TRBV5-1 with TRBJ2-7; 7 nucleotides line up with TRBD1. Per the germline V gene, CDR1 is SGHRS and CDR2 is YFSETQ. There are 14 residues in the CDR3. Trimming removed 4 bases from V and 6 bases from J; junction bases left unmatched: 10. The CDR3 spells CASSLDGQESEQYF. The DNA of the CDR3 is TGCGCCAGCAGCCTTGATGGACAGGAATCCGAGCAGTACTTC.

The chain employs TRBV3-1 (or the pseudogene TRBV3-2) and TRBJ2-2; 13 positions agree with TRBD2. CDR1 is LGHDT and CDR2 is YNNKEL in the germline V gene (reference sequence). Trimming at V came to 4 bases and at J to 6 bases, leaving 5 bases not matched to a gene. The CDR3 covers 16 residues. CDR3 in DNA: TGTGCCAGCAGCCCCCGACTAGCGGGGGGAGCCGGGGAGCTGTTTTTT. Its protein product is CASSPRLAGGAGELFF.

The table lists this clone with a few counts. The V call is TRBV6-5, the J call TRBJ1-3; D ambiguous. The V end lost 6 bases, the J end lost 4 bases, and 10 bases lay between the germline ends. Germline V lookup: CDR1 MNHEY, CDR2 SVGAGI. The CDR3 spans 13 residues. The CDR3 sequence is CASRAGYGNTIYF. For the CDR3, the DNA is TGTGCCAGCAGGGCGGGGTACGGAAACACCATATATTTT.

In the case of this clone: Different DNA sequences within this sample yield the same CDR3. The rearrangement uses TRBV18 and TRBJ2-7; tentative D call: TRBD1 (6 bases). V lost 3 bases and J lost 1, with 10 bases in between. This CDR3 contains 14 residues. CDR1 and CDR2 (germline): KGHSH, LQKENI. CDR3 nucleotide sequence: TGTGCCAGCTCACCTGCGGACAGTTCCTACGAGCAGTACTTC. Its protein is CASSPADSSYEQYF.

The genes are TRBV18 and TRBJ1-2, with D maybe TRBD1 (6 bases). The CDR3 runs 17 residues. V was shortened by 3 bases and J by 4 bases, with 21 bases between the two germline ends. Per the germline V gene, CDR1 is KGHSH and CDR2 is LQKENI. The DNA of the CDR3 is TGTGCCAGCTCACCGACGACACTATCAGGGGTTGGCTATGGCTACACCTTC. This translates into CASSPTTLSGVGYGYTF.

The CDR3 reads CASSLGAGKVETQYF. The CDR3 region has the DNA TGTGCCAGCAGCTTGGGAGCGGGAAAGGTAGAGACCCAGTACTTC. The gene calls are TRBV5-4 and TRBJ2-5, with TRBD2 matching over 7 bases. Germline lookup yields CDR1 SGHNT and CDR2 YYREEE (reference sequence). The CDR3 spans 15 residues. The V segment lost 0 bases and the J segment 4 bases; nucleotides outside the gene matches: 6.

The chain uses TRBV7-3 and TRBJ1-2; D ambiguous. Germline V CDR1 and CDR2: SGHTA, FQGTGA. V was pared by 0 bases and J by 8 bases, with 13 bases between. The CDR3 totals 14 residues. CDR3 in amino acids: CASSLTPFLGGYTF. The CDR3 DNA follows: TGTGCCAGCAGCTTAACTCCGTTTTTGGGCGGCTACACCTTC.

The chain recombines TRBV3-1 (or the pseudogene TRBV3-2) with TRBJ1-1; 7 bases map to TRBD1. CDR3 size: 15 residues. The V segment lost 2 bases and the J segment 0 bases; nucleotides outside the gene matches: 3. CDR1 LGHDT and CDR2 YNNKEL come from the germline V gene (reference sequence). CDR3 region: CASSQRQGVNTEAFF. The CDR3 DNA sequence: TGTGCCAGCAGCCAAAGACAGGGTGTGAACACTGAAGCTTTCTTT.

The CDR3 protein is CATSRDRDSSNQPQHF. CDR3 sequence (DNA): TGTGCCACCAGCAGAGATAGGGACAGCAGCAATCAGCCCCAGCATTTT. This sequence joins TRBV15 and TRBJ1-5; TRBD1 matches 7 bases. This CDR3 is 16 amino acids long. Unmatched junction bases numbered 3, after V lost 0 bases and J lost 1 base. CDR1 is LNHNV, CDR2 YYDKDF, per germline (reference sequence). Full variable domain (outside the CDR3, taken from reference TRBV15 and TRBJ1-5): DAMVIQNPRYQVTQFGKPVTLSCSQTLNHNVMYWYQQKSSQAPKLLFHYYDKDFNNEADTPDNFQSRRPNTSFCFLDIRSPGLGDTAMYLCATSRDRDSSNQPQHFGDGTRLSIL.

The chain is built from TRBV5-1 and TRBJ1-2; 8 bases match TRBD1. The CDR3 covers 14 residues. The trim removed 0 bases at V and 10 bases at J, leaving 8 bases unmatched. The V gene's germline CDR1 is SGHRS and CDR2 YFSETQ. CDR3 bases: TGCGCCAGCAGCTTGGCAGGGGGCCCAGAGGCCTACACCTTC. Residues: CASSLAGGPEAYTF. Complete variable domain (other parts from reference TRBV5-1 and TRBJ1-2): KAGVTQTPRYLIKTRGQQVTLSCSPISGHRSVSWYQQTPGQGLQFLFEYFSETQRNKGNFPGRFSGRQFSNSRSEMNVSTLELGDSALYLCASSLAGGPEAYTFGSGTRLTVV.